The source of this T cell receptor (beta chain) is a study of T cells in women clearing cervical HPV infection (dated 2018 in TCRdb). In the study overall: The cases were 20 to 25 women with histologically confirmed HPV16-related CIN3 or worse, and 2 of those women had invasive cancers. The approximately 25 controls were women who cleared a single incident HPV16 infection within 12 months without developing precancer or cancer. Blood from cases was drawn at the visit where the lesion was first identified, while blood from controls was drawn once the infection was no longer detected. Among cases, blood sampling came a median of roughly 150 days after lesion detection, with an interquartile range of about 80 to 220 days. Since only a few of the women had HLA typing available, the possibility that HLA type was acting as a confounder could not be ruled out. This exploratory proof-of-principle case-control study, nested within the Guanacaste HPV Natural History Study in Costa Rica, compared TCR repertoires among women with different cervical HPV16 outcomes. Cases were matched to controls by age within five years and by the year the sample was collected. A median age of nearly 35 years was observed in cases versus 38 to 40 in controls, and no significant differences in baseline characteristics were found. The parent cohort enrolled 10,000 or so women aged 18 or older in Guanacaste, Costa Rica, during about 1993 to 1994 and followed them for over six years. Quality controls consisted of five blinded duplicates per group, for a total of approximately 60 samples made up of approximately 50 participants and approximately 10 replicates.

The CDR3 runs 13 amino acids, cysteine and phenylalanine included. The 30 bases shown cover part of the CDR3, and their frame starts at base 1. The germline V gene (reference sequence) specifies PRHDT as CDR1 and FYEKMQ as CDR2. Trimming takes 0 bases from V and 3 bases from J, and the germline ends sit 6 bases apart. Every participant had a single incident cervical HPV16 infection, and women with prevalent HPV16 infections were excluded. Cervical HPV DNA was detected with MY09/MY11 PCR, and genotyping was done by dot-blot hybridization. Approximately 16 mL of heparinized blood were centrifuged, and the buffy coat was split into aliquots, frozen at -30 degrees C, and then kept at -80 degrees C. Genomic DNA was extracted from buffy coat specimens using QIAGEN kits. About this clone: What this receptor recognizes is not known. The read halts 3 residues ahead of the CDR3 end, with the missing end drawn from the germline J gene.

General study outcomes and caveats: The cross-sectional design could not show whether associations preceded infection or resulted from it; effector/memory subsets and HPV-specific T cells were not isolated. Across sequencing depths, CIN3+ cases showed significantly higher TCR repertoire richness than controls, but evenness did not differ between the groups. By combining richness with V gene abundances, random forest classifiers separated cases from controls with an estimated AUC of about 0.82. T-cell numbers per sample were unknown, so richness differences could reflect varying T-cell content rather than repertoire biology. Cases had lower TRBV6-7 relative abundance than controls (roughly 0.12% versus 0.17%; Bonferroni P = 0.0008).

TCR beta CDR3 regions were amplified by multiplex PCR from an average of about 1,100 ng genomic DNA per sample using the immunoSEQ assay. The assay corrected primer bias using a complete synthetic TCR repertoire to establish an amplification baseline. The amplicons were sequenced on the Illumina platform. In the paper's pipeline: Sequences were error-corrected by clustering with frequency ratios and a modified nearest-neighbor algorithm, then analyzed in the immunoSEQ Analyzer with IMGT gene definitions. At each rarefaction depth, TCR richness and evenness were averaged over 20 rarefaction repeats, and samples with fewer sequences than the depth were excluded. V, D and J gene relative abundances were compared between groups with Wilcoxon rank sum tests, applying FDR correction. An intraclass correlation of roughly 96% for TCR richness and an average of around 82% across approximately 63 gene segments were obtained from the blinded duplicates. Imported from immuneACCESS, the table was reduced by TCRdb to in-frame sequences with V and J called. These copies leave out some clones; in studies compared against another copy, an unresolved V gene accounts for under half, and the cause of the remainder is not known. D and trimming were read from the DNA, whereas the V and J calls and clone size are those reported in that table. This sample's listing comprises 40,000 to 55,000 clones. More than 0.8% of the sample goes to the ten largest clones.

The V gene is TRBV13 and the J gene is TRBJ2-7; the D gene is possibly TRBD1, with 5 bases matching. The material sequenced was blood buffy coat. The sequence was obtained from a woman between 18 and 70 years old with a cervical HPV16 infection that either progressed to CIN3+ or cleared (not recorded which). CDR3 DNA (partial): TGTGCCAGCAGCTTAGGGCAGGGCTACGAG. This yields the protein CASSLGQGYE. The whole CDR3 reads CASSLGQGYEQYF.